The text below deals with one TCR delta chain. Its specificity is unknown. The data were obtained in a study of Vδ1+ human thymocytes. Notes on the study in general: Highly polyclonal TRG and TRD repertoires with Gaussian CDR3 length distributions appeared in thymus. Donors shared many TRG clonotypes but few TRD clonotypes. Despite high sort purity, roughly 20% of thymic T cell receptor delta sequences were Vdelta2.

From germline, CDR1 is TSWWSYY and CDR2 QGS. This CDR3 is built from 21 residues. Losses at the gene ends were 0 bases for V and 0 bases for J; bases not matched to a gene: 16. Extracted RNA was reverse transcribed into cDNA. Pooled V-gene forward primers with one constant-region reverse primer generated the CDR3 amplicons by multiplex PCR. TCRdb re-analyzed the multiplex PCR reads via CATT. The profile shows some 73,000 delta-chain clones, about 35% of them singletons. The sorted cells were CD3+ Vdelta1+ Vdelta2- thymocytes from alphabeta-depleted thymus. The receptor comes from a boy younger than two who had congenital heart surgery. Specimen: Vdelta1+ gamma-delta thymocytes from the thymus. Subset here: FACS-sorted CD3+ TCRalphabeta- TCRVdelta1+ TCRVdelta2- thymocytes. The chain uses TRDV1 and TRDJ1; 10 bases agree with TRDD3. In DNA form, the CDR3 reads TGTGCTCTTGGGGAACTAATTTCCGGGGGGGGATACGACCCTTACACCGATAAACTCATCTTT. Amino acids: CALGELISGGGYDPYTDKLIF.